The present T cell receptor (beta chain) was sequenced within a study of cytomegalovirus exposure and HLA in healthy donors. Study overall: Most genotyped donors, over 70% of roughly 400, had Caucasian-associated genetic ancestry.

The primer mix had 60 Vbeta and 13 Jbeta primers. Generated by immunoSEQ multiplex PCR, the TCRdb table keeps only in-frame clones and is missing some. The sample has about 130,000 clones, about 80% seen once. Study results and limitations: In an earlier analysis, in fewer than 700 donors, most V segments appeared productive either ~87% or ~30% of the time.

About this clone: The antigen is not known.

The sequencing input was PBMCs. The TCR comes from a man aged 40-50 years in good health and CMV-seropositive.

CDR3 nucleotide sequence: TGTGCCAGCACGACTAGGAGCCTTTACAATGAGCAGTTCTTC. Protein product: CASTTRSLYNEQFF. This chain uses TRBV6-1 with TRBJ2-1; a weak D match, TRBD2 (6 bases). The V and J ends lost 7 bases and 4 bases respectively, with 14 bases between them. This CDR3 is built from 14 residues. Germline-derived CDR1 and CDR2 are MNHNS and SASEGT.